Detailed here is one T cell receptor beta chain. Its antigen is currently unknown. The data derive from a study of T cell repertoires in cytomegalovirus infection. Overall study: Indications of both CMV infection and matching HLA type were provided by public TCR beta signatures.

General study points: The ex vivo response was dominated by HLA-C-restricted CMV-specific TCR beta clonotypes. The cumulative frequency of public TCR beta families identified carriers of CMV plus the relevant HLA.

TCRdb re-called the reads through MiXCR, storing one row per CDR3 protein. Of 150,000 to 200,000 distinct CDR3 sequences detected, 13% to 15% appear once; the ten largest clones hold roughly 27%. This sequence was found in a human donor in good health (CMV status not recorded). Some clones in this sample may be carry-over from other donors' samples. Input material: PBMCs.

The CDR3 reads CASSVGPGTEAFF. For the CDR3, the DNA is TGTGCCAGTAGTGTAGGTCCAGGCACTGAAGCTTTCTTT. This chain joins TRBV19 and TRBJ1-1, with no clear D. There are 13 residues in the CDR3. The V end was cut by 5 bases, the J end by 4 bases, with 11 bases between. Per germline, CDR1 LNHDA and CDR2 SQIVND (reference sequence).